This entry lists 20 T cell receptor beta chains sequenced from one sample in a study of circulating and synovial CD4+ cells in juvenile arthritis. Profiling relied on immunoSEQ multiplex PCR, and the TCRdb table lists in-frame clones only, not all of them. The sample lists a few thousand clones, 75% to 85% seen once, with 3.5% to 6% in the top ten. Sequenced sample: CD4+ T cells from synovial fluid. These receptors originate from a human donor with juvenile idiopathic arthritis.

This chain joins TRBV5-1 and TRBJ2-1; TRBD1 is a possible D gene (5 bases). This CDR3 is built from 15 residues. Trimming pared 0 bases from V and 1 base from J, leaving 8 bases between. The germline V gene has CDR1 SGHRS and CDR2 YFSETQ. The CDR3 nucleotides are TGCGCCAGCAGCTTGGCCCCAGGGTCCTACAATGAGCAGTTCTTC. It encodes CASSLAPGSYNEQFF.

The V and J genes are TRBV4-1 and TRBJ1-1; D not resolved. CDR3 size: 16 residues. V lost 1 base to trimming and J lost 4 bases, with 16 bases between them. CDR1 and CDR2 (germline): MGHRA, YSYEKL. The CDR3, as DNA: TGCGCCAGCAGCCAAGGAAGAGGGCTCGGAGTCACTGAAGCTTTCTTT. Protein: CASSQGRGLGVTEAFF.

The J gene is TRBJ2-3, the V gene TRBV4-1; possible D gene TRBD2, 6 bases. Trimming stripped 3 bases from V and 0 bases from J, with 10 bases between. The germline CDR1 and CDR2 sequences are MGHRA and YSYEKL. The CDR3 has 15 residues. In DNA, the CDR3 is TGCGCCAGCAGCCACATTGCGGGGAGCACAGATACGCAGTATTTT. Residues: CASSHIAGSTDTQYF.

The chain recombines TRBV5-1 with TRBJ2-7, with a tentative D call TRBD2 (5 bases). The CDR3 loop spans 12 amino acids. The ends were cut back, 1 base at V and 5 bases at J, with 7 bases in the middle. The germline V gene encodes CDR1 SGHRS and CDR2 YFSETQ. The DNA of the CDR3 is TGCGCCAGCAGCTTGTTCGGGAACGAGCAGTACTTC. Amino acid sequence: CASSLFGNEQYF.

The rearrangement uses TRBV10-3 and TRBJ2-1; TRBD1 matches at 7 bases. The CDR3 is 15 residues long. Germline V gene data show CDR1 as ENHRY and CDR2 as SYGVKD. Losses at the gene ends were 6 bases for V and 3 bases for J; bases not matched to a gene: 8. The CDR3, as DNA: TGTGCCATCAGCGCGACAGGGTTGCACTACAATGAGCAGTTCTTC. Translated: CAISATGLHYNEQFF.

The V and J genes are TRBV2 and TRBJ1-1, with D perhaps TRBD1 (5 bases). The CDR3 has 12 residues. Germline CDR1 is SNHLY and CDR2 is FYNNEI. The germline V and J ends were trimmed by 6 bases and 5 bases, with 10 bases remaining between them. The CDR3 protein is CASSREGTEAFF. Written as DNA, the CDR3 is TGTGCCAGCAGCAGGGAAGGTACTGAAGCTTTCTTT.

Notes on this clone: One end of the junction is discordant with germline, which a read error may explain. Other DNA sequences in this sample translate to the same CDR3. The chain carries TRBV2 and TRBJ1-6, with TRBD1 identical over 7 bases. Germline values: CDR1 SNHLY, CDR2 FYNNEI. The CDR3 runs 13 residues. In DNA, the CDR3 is TGTGCCAGCAGGGGGACAGCAAATTCCCCCCTCCACTTT. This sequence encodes CASRGTANSPLHF.

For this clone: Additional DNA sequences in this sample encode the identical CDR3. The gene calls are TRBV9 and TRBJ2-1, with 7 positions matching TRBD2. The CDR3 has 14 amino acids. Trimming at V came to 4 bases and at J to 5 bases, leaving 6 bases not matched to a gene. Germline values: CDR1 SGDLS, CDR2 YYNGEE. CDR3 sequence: CASSPRGTNNEQFF. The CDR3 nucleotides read TGTGCCAGCAGCCCCCGAGGGACTAACAATGAGCAGTTCTTC.

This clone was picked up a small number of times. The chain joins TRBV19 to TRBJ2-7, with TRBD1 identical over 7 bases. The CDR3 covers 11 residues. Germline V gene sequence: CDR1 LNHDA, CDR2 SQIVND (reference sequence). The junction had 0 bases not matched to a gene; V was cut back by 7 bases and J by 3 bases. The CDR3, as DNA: TGTGCCAGTACAGGGGGCTACGAGCAGTACTTC. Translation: CASTGGYEQYF.

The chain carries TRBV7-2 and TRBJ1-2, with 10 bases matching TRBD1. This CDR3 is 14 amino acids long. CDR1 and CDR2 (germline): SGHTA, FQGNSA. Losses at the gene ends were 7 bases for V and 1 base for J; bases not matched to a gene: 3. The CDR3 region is CASTRTGGNYGYTF. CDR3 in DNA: TGTGCCAGCACTCGGACAGGGGGTAACTATGGCTACACCTTC. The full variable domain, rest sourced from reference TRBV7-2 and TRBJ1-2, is GAGVSQSPSNKVTEKGKDVELRCDPISGHTALYWYRQSLGQGLEFLIYFQGNSAPDKSGLPSDRFSAERTGGSVSTLTIQRTQQEDSAVYLCASTRTGGNYGYTFGSGTRLTVV.

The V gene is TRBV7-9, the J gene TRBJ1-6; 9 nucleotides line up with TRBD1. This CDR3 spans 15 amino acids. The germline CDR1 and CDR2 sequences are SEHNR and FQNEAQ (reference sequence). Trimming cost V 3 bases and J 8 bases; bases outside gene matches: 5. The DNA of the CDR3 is TGTGCCAGCAGCTTGGACAGGGGCGAATATTCACCCCTCCACTTT. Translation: CASSLDRGEYSPLHF.

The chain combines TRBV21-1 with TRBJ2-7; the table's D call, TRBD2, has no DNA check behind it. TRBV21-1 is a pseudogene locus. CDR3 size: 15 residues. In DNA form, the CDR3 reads TGTGCCAGCAGCGGATTAGGACTAGCGATCCACGAGCAGTACTTC. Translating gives CASSGLGLAIHEQYF.

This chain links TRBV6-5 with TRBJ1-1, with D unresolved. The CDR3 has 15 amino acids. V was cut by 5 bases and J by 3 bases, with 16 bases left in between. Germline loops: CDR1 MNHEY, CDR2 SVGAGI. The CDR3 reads CASSPRVTGYTEAFF. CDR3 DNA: TGTGCCAGCAGTCCCCGGGTCACCGGGTACACTGAAGCTTTCTTT.

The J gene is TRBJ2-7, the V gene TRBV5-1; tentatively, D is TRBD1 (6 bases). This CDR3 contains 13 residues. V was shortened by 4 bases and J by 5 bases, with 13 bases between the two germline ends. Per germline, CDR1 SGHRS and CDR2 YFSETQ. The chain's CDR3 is CASSREHRDEQYF. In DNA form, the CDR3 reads TGCGCCAGCAGCAGAGAACACAGGGACGAGCAGTACTTC.

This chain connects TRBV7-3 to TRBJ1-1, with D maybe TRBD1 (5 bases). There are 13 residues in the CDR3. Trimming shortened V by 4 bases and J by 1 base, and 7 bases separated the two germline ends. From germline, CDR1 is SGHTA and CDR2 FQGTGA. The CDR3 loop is CASSSDRNTEAFF. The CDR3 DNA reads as TGTGCCAGCAGCTCAGACAGGAACACTGAAGCTTTCTTT.

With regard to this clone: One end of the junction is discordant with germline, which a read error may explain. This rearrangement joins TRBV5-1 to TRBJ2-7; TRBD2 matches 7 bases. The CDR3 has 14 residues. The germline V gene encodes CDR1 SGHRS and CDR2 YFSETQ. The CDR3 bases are TGCGCCAGCAGACTTGGGGGAGCGGGATACGGGCAGTACTTC. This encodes CASRLGGAGYGQYF.

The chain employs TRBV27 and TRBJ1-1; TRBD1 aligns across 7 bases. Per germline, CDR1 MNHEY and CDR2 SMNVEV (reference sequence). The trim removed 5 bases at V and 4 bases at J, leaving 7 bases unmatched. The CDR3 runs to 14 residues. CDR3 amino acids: CASSMNRGLTEAFF. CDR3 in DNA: TGTGCCAGCAGTATGAACAGGGGTCTCACTGAAGCTTTCTTT.

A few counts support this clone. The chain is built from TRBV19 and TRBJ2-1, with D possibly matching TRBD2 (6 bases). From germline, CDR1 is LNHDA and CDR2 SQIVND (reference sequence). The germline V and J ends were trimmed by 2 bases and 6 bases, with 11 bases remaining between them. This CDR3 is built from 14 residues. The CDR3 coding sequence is TGTGCCAGTAGTATAACTAGCCTCGGCAATGAGCAGTTCTTC. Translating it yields CASSITSLGNEQFF.

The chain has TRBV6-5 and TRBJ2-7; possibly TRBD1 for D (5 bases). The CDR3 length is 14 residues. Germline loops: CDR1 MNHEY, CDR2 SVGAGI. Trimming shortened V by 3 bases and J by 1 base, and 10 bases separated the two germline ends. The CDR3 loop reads CASSYRQLSYEQYF. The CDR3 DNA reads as TGTGCCAGCAGTTATAGACAGCTATCCTACGAGCAGTACTTC.

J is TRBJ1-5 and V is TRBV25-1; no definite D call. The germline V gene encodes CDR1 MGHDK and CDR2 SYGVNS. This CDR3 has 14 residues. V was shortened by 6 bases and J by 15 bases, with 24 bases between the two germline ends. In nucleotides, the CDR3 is TGTGCCAGCAGGTATGGGTTGGGCAATCAGCCCTGGCATTTT. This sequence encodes CASRYGLGNQPWHF.